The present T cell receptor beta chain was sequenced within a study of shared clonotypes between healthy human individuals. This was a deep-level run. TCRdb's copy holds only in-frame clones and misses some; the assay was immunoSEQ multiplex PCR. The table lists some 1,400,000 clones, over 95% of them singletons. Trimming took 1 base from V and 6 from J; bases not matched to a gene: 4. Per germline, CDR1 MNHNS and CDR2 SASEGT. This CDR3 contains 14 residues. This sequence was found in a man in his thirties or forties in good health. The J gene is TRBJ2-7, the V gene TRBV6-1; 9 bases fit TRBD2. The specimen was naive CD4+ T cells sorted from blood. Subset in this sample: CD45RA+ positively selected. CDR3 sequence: CASSEVAGVGEQYF. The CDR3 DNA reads TGTGCCAGCAGTGAAGTAGCGGGAGTCGGCGAGCAGTACTTC.